The clone carrying this T cell receptor beta chain was seen at least ten times. This sample is part of a study of identical twins. The CDR3 is 14 residues long. From germline, CDR1 is MNHNS and CDR2 SASEGT. V gave up 10 bases and J gave up 2 bases; unmatched junction bases: 5. Each CDR3 protein gets one entry after TCRdb re-called the 5' RACE reads with MiXCR. The table has more than 650,000 distinct CDR3 sequences, roughly 6% seen once; the top ten hold 1.5% to 2%. The TCR was taken from a man aged 18 to 29 in good health. The rearrangement uses TRBV6-1 and TRBJ2-3; TRBD2 agrees at 11 bases. The sequencing input was naive T cells sorted from blood. In DNA form, the CDR3 reads TGTGCCACCAGACTAGCGGGATCCACAGATACGCAGTATTTT. As protein: CATRLAGSTDTQYF.